These 23 T cell receptor beta chains share one sample of origin, sequenced in a study of human T cells and chemical hapten exposure. A single record per CDR3 protein comes from TCRdb applying MiXCR to the RACE reads. The sample gives 150,000 to 200,000 distinct CDR3 sequences, around 13% of which show up once; approximately 1.5% is in the top ten. Time point defined: patch test 1, 2 weeks after DPC sensitization. Treatment: therapeutic diphenylcyclopropenone sensitization with weekly scalp DPC. Source: whole blood, taken in connection with sensitization to the hapten diphenylcyclopropenone (DPC). The receptors were gathered from a woman aged 25 to 45 with alopecia areata. Some clones in this sample may be carry-over from other donors' samples.

The chain is built from TRBV4-2 and TRBJ2-7, with unresolved D. CDR1 LGHNA and CDR2 YNFKEQ come from the germline V gene. Trimming shortened V by 0 bases and J by 4 bases, and 13 bases separated the two germline ends. The CDR3 is 15 amino acids. The CDR3 protein is CASSQDEVQPYEQYF. DNA of the CDR3: TGTGCCAGCAGCCAAGATGAAGTACAGCCGTACGAGCAGTACTTC.

The chain links TRBV5-1 to TRBJ2-3, with D maybe TRBD2 (5 bases). The CDR3 has 14 amino acids. The germline V gene encodes CDR1 SGHRS and CDR2 YFSETQ. Trimming pared 4 bases from V and 1 base from J, leaving 10 bases between. CDR3 residues: CASSPGLGTDTQYF. The CDR3 nucleotides read TGCGCCAGCAGCCCAGGACTGGGCACAGATACGCAGTATTTT.

The CDR3 DNA reads TGTGCCAGCAGGGCGATCCGTGGAGGCAACACTGAAGCTTTCTTT. Translating it yields CASRAIRGGNTEAFF. This chain joins TRBV6-2 or TRBV6-3 and TRBJ1-1, with unresolved D. Trimming removed 6 bases from V and 2 bases from J, with 16 bases in between. This CDR3 has 15 residues. Germline CDR1 is MNHEY and CDR2 is SVGEGT.

This clonotype occurred many times. The V and J genes are TRBV5-1 and TRBJ1-1; possibly TRBD1 for D (5 bases). The germline V and J ends were trimmed by 3 bases and 6 bases, with 18 bases remaining between them. The V gene's germline CDR1 is SGHRS and CDR2 YFSETQ. This CDR3 comprises 15 residues. CDR3 nucleotides: TGCGCCAGCAGCTCGGTTGGCGGGGCTCAGTCTGAAGCTTTCTTT. Translated: CASSSVGGAQSEAFF.

The table lists this clonotype with a few counts. The chain employs TRBV20-1 and TRBJ2-1; TRBD2 agrees at 11 bases. The CDR3 extends over 17 amino acids. The junction had 17 bases not matched to a gene; V was cut back by 3 bases and J by 10 bases. Germline V gene lookup returns CDR1 DFQATT and CDR2 SNEGSKA (reference sequence). The CDR3 here is CSARDYSGRAAIEEQFF. CDR3 in DNA: TGCAGTGCTAGGGACTATAGCGGGAGGGCCGCGATCGAAGAGCAGTTCTTC.

In this sample, this clonotype turned up a few times. CDR3 nucleotide sequence: TGTGCCAGCTCATCTCAATTTCGCACAGATACGCAGTATTTT. Amino acid sequence: CASSSQFRTDTQYF. V and J are TRBV18 and TRBJ2-3; D gene uncertain. V was shortened by 5 bases and J by 1 base, with 10 bases between the two germline ends. The CDR3 sequence is 14 residues long. Germline V gives CDR1 KGHSH, CDR2 LQKENI.

The V call is TRBV7-9, the J call TRBJ2-3; tentatively, D is TRBD1 (6 bases). The germline V gene has CDR1 SEHNR and CDR2 FQNEAQ (reference sequence). This CDR3 has 14 amino acids. Trimming left V 5 bases short and J 2 bases short, with 11 bases between. For the CDR3, the DNA is TGTGCCAGCAGCCAAGGACAGCTCACAGATACGCAGTATTTT. It is translated as CASSQGQLTDTQYF.

This clonotype was detected only a few times. The chain uses TRBV5-1 and TRBJ1-4; unclear D gene. The CDR3 loop spans 13 amino acids. CDR1 and CDR2 (germline): SGHRS, YFSETQ. The V end was cut by 0 bases, the J end by 6 bases, with 6 bases between. In DNA, the CDR3 is TGCGCCAGCAGCTTGGATGATTATGAAAAACTGTTTTTT. Residues: CASSLDDYEKLFF.

This sequence joins TRBV27 and TRBJ2-3, with 14 bases aligning to TRBD2. This CDR3 contains 15 residues. V lost 5 bases, J lost 6 bases, and 4 bases stayed unmatched. The V gene's germline CDR1 is MNHEY and CDR2 SMNVEV (reference sequence). CDR3 loop: CASSLGTSGSDTQYF. The CDR3 nucleotides are TGTGCCAGCAGTCTGGGGACTAGCGGGAGCGATACGCAGTATTTT.

This clonotype has a count of ten or more. The chain uses TRBV14 and TRBJ2-7; a weak D match, TRBD1 (5 bases). Germline V gene data show CDR1 as SGHDN and CDR2 as FVKESK. V was pared by 3 bases and J by 0 bases, with 9 bases between. CDR3 length: 14 amino acids. The CDR3 sequence: CASSQGPSSYEQYF. The CDR3 DNA sequence: TGTGCCAGCAGCCAGGGGCCAAGCTCCTACGAGCAGTACTTC.

This clonotype was seen many times. The rearrangement uses TRBV7-8 and TRBJ1-5; unclear D gene. The germline V gene encodes CDR1 SGHVS and CDR2 FQNEAQ. The V end was cut by 2 bases, the J end by 2 bases, with 16 bases between. The CDR3 has 17 residues. Here the CDR3 reads CASSLMSMGRGNQPQHF. The CDR3 DNA reads as TGTGCCAGCAGCTTAATGTCAATGGGCCGGGGCAATCAGCCCCAGCATTTT. Together with reference TRBV7-8 and TRBJ1-5, the CDR3 gives the full variable domain: GAGVSQSPRYKVAKRGQDVALRCDPISGHVSLFWYQQALGQGPEFLTYFQNEAQLDKSGLPSDRFFAERPEGSVSTLKIQRTQQEDSAVYLCASSLMSMGRGNQPQHFGDGTRLSIL.

This chain links TRBV5-1 with TRBJ2-7; D perhaps matches TRBD2 (7 bases). V was trimmed by 4 bases and J by 0 bases, leaving 17 bases between them. CDR3 length equals 16 residues. CDR1 and CDR2 (germline): SGHRS, YFSETQ. The CDR3 DNA reads TGCGCCAGCAGCCTTGGGGGGGCGCGAACCTCCTACGAGCAGTACTTC. Its protein product is CASSLGGARTSYEQYF.

The genes are TRBV4-3 and TRBJ1-6; D is unresolved. The V and J ends lost 0 bases and 1 base respectively, with 13 bases between them. Looked up from germline, CDR1 is LGHNA and CDR2 is YSLEER. There are 18 residues in the CDR3. CDR3 coding DNA: TGCGCCAGCAGCCAAGATCCCCCGTCGGGGTCCTATAATTCACCCCTCCACTTT. It yields the protein CASSQDPPSGSYNSPLHF.

The chain employs TRBV28 and TRBJ2-5; D possibly corresponds to TRBD1 (5 bases). V dropped 6 bases and J dropped 0 bases, with 14 bases sitting between them. The CDR3 loop spans 15 amino acids. Germline CDR1 and CDR2: MDHEN and SYDVKM. CDR3 protein: CASSSIGHNQETQYF. CDR3 sequence (DNA): TGTGCCAGCAGCTCGATTGGACACAACCAAGAGACCCAGTACTTC.

V gene TRBV3-1 combines with J gene TRBJ2-5; 8 nucleotides align to TRBD1. Germline CDR1 is LGHDT and CDR2 is YNNKEL (reference sequence). Trimming at V came to 3 bases and at J to 2 bases, leaving 2 bases not matched to a gene. There are 14 residues in the CDR3. The CDR3 coding sequence is TGTGCCAGCAGCCATAACAGGGGGCAAGAGACCCAGTACTTC. Protein sequence: CASSHNRGQETQYF.

This clonotype turned up a few times. The genes are TRBV4-3 and TRBJ2-1, with 7 nucleotides matching TRBD2. The V and J ends lost 3 bases and 5 bases, in that order; junction bases with no gene match: 16. Germline lookup yields CDR1 LGHNA and CDR2 YSLEER. The CDR3 runs to 18 residues. Here the CDR3 DNA reads TGCGCCAGCAGCCAGACCTCGCGCGGGAGTATATGGCACAATGAGCAGTTCTTC. Translating it yields CASSQTSRGSIWHNEQFF.

This clonotype turned up a few times. This rearrangement joins TRBV19 to TRBJ1-6; 8 bases are shared with TRBD1. The V and J ends lost 9 bases and 7 bases, in that order; junction bases with no gene match: 11. Germline CDR1 and CDR2: LNHDA and SQIVND (reference sequence). The CDR3 consists of 15 residues. The DNA for the CDR3 is TGTGCCAGCCGCGACCGGGGGACAGGAAATTCACCCCTCCACTTT. It codes for CASRDRGTGNSPLHF.

V is TRBV23-1 and J is TRBJ2-3; 7 bases match TRBD2. TRBV23-1 is an ORF for which the function is uncertain. This CDR3 is built from 19 residues. Trimming at V came to 0 bases and at J to 0 bases, leaving 12 bases not matched to a gene. For the CDR3, the DNA is TGCGCCAGCAGTCAATCGCGTCCCGGGCTAGCGGAGAGCACAGATACGCAGTATTTT. Its protein is CASSQSRPGLAESTDTQYF.

The chain is built from TRBV18 and TRBJ1-1, with 9 nucleotides matching TRBD1. CDR3 length: 16 amino acids. The V gene's germline CDR1 is KGHSH and CDR2 LQKENI. The V gene end was trimmed by 0 bases and the J gene end by 8 bases; junction bases not matched to a gene: 10. Written as DNA, the CDR3 is TGTGCCAGCTCACCACCTGGGGGACAGGGTTTTGGCGAAGCTTTCTTT. This translates into CASSPPGGQGFGEAFF. Variable domain in full (rest from reference TRBV18 and TRBJ1-1): NAGVMQNPRHLVRRRGQEARLRCSPMKGHSHVYWYRQLPEEGLKFMVYLQKENIIDESGMPKERFSAEFPKEGPSILRIQQVVRGDSAAYFCASSPPGGQGFGEAFFGQGTRLTVV.

In this sample, this clonotype turned up a few times. The chain recombines TRBV4-3 with TRBJ2-1, with D possibly TRBD1 on 5 matching bases. Trimming removed 0 bases from V and 8 bases from J, with 17 bases in between. The CDR3 has 16 residues. The V gene's germline CDR1 is LGHNA and CDR2 YSLEER. CDR3 in amino acids: CASSQELGALMYEQFF. CDR3 bases: TGCGCCAGCAGCCAAGAATTAGGGGCGTTGATGTATGAGCAGTTCTTC.

V and J are TRBV20-1 and TRBJ2-1; D not certain. Germline V gives CDR1 DFQATT, CDR2 SNEGSKA (reference sequence). The germline V and J ends were trimmed by 3 bases and 3 bases, with 15 bases remaining between them. The length of the CDR3 is 15 residues. The chain's CDR3 is CSASVIATNYNEQFF. The DNA for the CDR3 is TGCAGTGCTAGTGTCATAGCTACAAACTACAATGAGCAGTTCTTC.

There are a few counts of this clonotype. J is TRBJ2-3 and V is TRBV6-6; D is possibly TRBD1 (6 bases). The CDR3 is 14 residues long. CDR1 and CDR2 from the germline V gene are MNHNY and SVGAGI (reference sequence). V lost 6 bases and J lost 0, with 10 bases in between. CDR3: CASRTGHSTDTQYF. The DNA for the CDR3 is TGTGCCAGCAGAACGGGACATAGCACAGATACGCAGTATTTT.

The V call is TRBV6-2 or TRBV6-3, the J call TRBJ2-2; D remains unclear. The CDR3 is made up of 13 amino acids. Trimming removed 2 bases from V and 3 bases from J, with 4 bases in between. From germline, CDR1 is MNHEY and CDR2 SVGEGT. CDR3 bases: TGTGCCAGCAGTTACGGGTACACCGGGGAGCTGTTTTTT. Protein: CASSYGYTGELFF.